A single sample is the source of the 21 T cell receptor beta chains below, sequenced in a study of Ad26.COV2.S vaccination and SARS-CoV-2 variants. Documented treatment: 15 to 20 received Ad26.COV2.S at low or high dose, single or two shots; several received placebo; per-sample allocation not given. Sampling happened 63 days after the first vaccine or placebo injection. Using immunoSEQ multiplex PCR, the repertoire was profiled, and TCRdb retains in-frame clones only, with some absent. This sample carries about 350,000 clones, roughly 87% of them seen once, and the ten largest clones take roughly 3.2%. The sample consisted of peripheral blood, taken in a trial of Ad26.COV2.S vaccine versus placebo. The receptors derive from a person between 18 and 60 years old who received the Ad26.COV2.S COVID-19 vaccine or a placebo.

The chain joins TRBV4-3 to TRBJ1-4; 7 bases are a match to TRBD1. The CDR3 totals 17 residues. V was clipped by 0 bases and J by 7 bases; unmatched bases: 11. CDR1 is LGHNA, CDR2 YSLEER, per germline. CDR3 region: CASSQDQRTQGFEKLFF. CDR3 in DNA: TGCGCCAGCAGCCAAGACCAGAGGACACAGGGGTTTGAAAAACTGTTTTTT.

The J gene is TRBJ2-7, the V gene TRBV15; TRBD1 agrees at 7 bases. V trimming: 9 bases; J trimming: 2 bases; junction bases outside the gene matches: 13. This CDR3 comprises 15 residues. CDR1 LNHNV and CDR2 YYDKDF come from the germline V gene (reference sequence). CDR3 loop: CATARTGQATYEQYF. The DNA for the CDR3 is TGTGCCACAGCACGAACCGGACAGGCGACCTACGAGCAGTACTTC. The entire variable domain, with the rest obtained from reference TRBV15 and TRBJ2-7, is as follows: DAMVIQNPRYQVTQFGKPVTLSCSQTLNHNVMYWYQQKSSQAPKLLFHYYDKDFNNEADTPDNFQSRRPNTSFCFLDIRSPGLGDTAMYLCATARTGQATYEQYFGPGTRLTVT.

The rearrangement links TRBV5-4 to TRBJ1-1; perhaps TRBD1 as D (6 bases). V shed 0 bases and J shed 2 bases, with 11 bases lying between them. This CDR3 spans 15 amino acids. CDR1 is SGHNT and CDR2 is YYREEE in the germline V gene (reference sequence). Here the CDR3 reads CASSLETGTNTEAFF. The DNA of the CDR3 is TGTGCCAGCAGCTTGGAAACAGGGACAAACACTGAAGCTTTCTTT.

The J gene is TRBJ1-2, the V gene TRBV6-1; 10 nucleotides line up with TRBD1. This CDR3 region has 16 residues. Germline-derived CDR1 and CDR2 are MNHNS and SASEGT. The V gene end was trimmed by 1 base and the J gene end by 7 bases; junction bases not matched to a gene: 9. CDR3 amino acids: CASSEGSFRDRGGYTF. CDR3 in DNA: TGTGCCAGCAGTGAAGGTAGTTTCCGGGACAGGGGTGGCTACACCTTC.

The CDR3 protein is CASSLGDRSDQPQHF. Here the CDR3 DNA reads TGCGCCAGCAGCCTAGGGGACAGGTCGGATCAGCCCCAGCATTTT. This rearrangement joins TRBV5-1 to TRBJ1-5; 8 bases fit TRBD1. This CDR3 has 15 residues. Looked up from germline, CDR1 is SGHRS and CDR2 is YFSETQ. With 4 bases clipped from V and 5 bases from J, the junction kept 8 bases outside the gene matches. The full variable domain, with the rest looked up from reference TRBV5-1 and TRBJ1-5, is KAGVTQTPRYLIKTRGQQVTLSCSPISGHRSVSWYQQTPGQGLQFLFEYFSETQRNKGNFPGRFSGRQFSNSRSEMNVSTLELGDSALYLCASSLGDRSDQPQHFGDGTRLSIL.

The rearrangement links TRBV6-5 to TRBJ1-1; D is undetermined. With 9 bases removed from V and 3 bases from J, the gap between germline ends came to 11 bases. Germline-derived CDR1 and CDR2 are MNHEY and SVGAGI. This CDR3 contains 12 residues. The CDR3 reads CASRPGDTEAFF. As DNA, the CDR3 is TGTGCCAGTAGACCTGGAGACACTGAAGCTTTCTTT.

The chain uses TRBV30 and TRBJ2-7; D is possibly TRBD1 (5 bases). There are 11 residues in the CDR3. Germline V gene lookup returns CDR1 GTSNPN and CDR2 SVGIG (reference sequence). Trimming stripped 7 bases from V and 4 bases from J, with 11 bases between. CDR3 sequence: CAFSGRYEQYF. In DNA, the CDR3 is TGTGCCTTCTCAGGGCGGTACGAGCAGTACTTC.

The rearrangement joins TRBV18 to TRBJ2-3; TRBD1 aligns across 9 bases. CDR3 length equals 16 residues. Germline CDR1 KGHSH, CDR2 LQKENI. V lost 2 bases to trimming and J lost 0 bases; unmatched junction nucleotides: 3. CDR3 sequence reads: CASSPIGTGSTDTQYF. As DNA, the CDR3 is TGTGCCAGCTCACCAATTGGGACAGGGAGCACAGATACGCAGTATTTT.

This clone was counted only a few times. The rearrangement joins TRBV14 to TRBJ1-1; D is unclear. This CDR3 region has 13 residues. Germline lookup yields CDR1 SGHDN and CDR2 FVKESK. V was pared by 0 bases and J by 8 bases, with 10 bases between. Here the CDR3 DNA reads TGTGCCAGCAGCCAAGATCGGTGGGCAGAAGCTTTCTTT. This codes for CASSQDRWAEAFF.

This clone was observed a handful of times. The chain joins TRBV4-3 to TRBJ2-7; D not certain. The ends were cut back, 0 bases at V and 2 bases at J, with 11 bases in the middle. The CDR3 runs 15 residues. The germline V gene has CDR1 LGHNA and CDR2 YSLEER. The CDR3 nucleotides are TGCGCCAGCAGCCAAGAGATTTTAGGAACCTACGAGCAGTACTTC. Translating it yields CASSQEILGTYEQYF.

This sequence joins TRBV10-3 and TRBJ2-5; D not certain. The CDR3 length is 12 residues. The ends were cut back, 4 bases at V and 2 bases at J, with 5 bases in the middle. The V gene's germline CDR1 is ENHRY and CDR2 SYGVKD. CDR3 in DNA: TGTGCCATCAGTGGTTCACAAGAGACCCAGTACTTC. Protein product: CAISGSQETQYF.

The V gene is TRBV5-1, the J gene TRBJ2-3, with D possibly matching TRBD1 (6 bases). CDR3 length: 13 residues. Germline V gene sequence: CDR1 SGHRS, CDR2 YFSETQ. Deletions cut 1 base from V and 6 bases from J, with 9 bases between. The CDR3: CASSLTGQDTQYF. CDR3 nucleotide sequence: TGCGCCAGCAGCTTGACAGGGCAGGATACGCAGTATTTT.

The genes are TRBV3-1 (or the pseudogene TRBV3-2) and TRBJ2-5, with D uncertain. Per the germline V gene, CDR1 is LGHDT and CDR2 is YNNKEL (reference sequence). The CDR3 spans 14 residues. V was trimmed by 4 bases and J by 5 bases, leaving 14 bases between them. The CDR3 region is CASSRPAQGETQYF. CDR3 DNA sequence: TGTGCCAGCAGCCGCCCGGCACAAGGGGAGACCCAGTACTTC.

J is TRBJ1-4 and V is TRBV4-1; D is unresolved. Germline V gene sequence: CDR1 MGHRA, CDR2 YSYEKL. CDR3 length: 15 residues. V was pared by 3 bases and J by 1 base, with 9 bases between. CDR3: CASSQRVQTNEKLFF. The CDR3 coding sequence is TGCGCCAGCAGCCAGAGGGTACAAACTAATGAAAAACTGTTTTTT.

V and J are TRBV9 and TRBJ2-5; D gene uncertain. Germline V gene lookup returns CDR1 SGDLS and CDR2 YYNGEE. The length of the CDR3 is 15 residues. V lost 0 bases and J lost 1, with 10 bases in between. DNA for the CDR3: TGTGCCAGCAGCGTAGGTGCCCGTTTCCAAGAGACCCAGTACTTC. Amino acid sequence: CASSVGARFQETQYF.

This chain links TRBV27 with TRBJ2-3; D call uncertain. Trimming took 3 bases from V and 0 from J, leaving 19 bases between them. This CDR3 region has 18 residues. Germline CDR1 MNHEY, CDR2 SMNVEV (reference sequence). The chain's CDR3 is CASSFKGQRLSSTDTQYF. In nucleotides, the CDR3 is TGTGCCAGCAGTTTTAAAGGGCAGAGACTCTCTAGCACAGATACGCAGTATTTT.

This clone was counted only a few times. CDR3 coding DNA: TGCGCCAGCAGTGAGGCACCCCTTTCCGTCTCCCCCCTCCACTTT. Amino acid sequence: CASSEAPLSVSPLHF. The chain combines TRBV5-1 with TRBJ1-6; D unclear. V was trimmed by 5 bases and J by 13 bases, leaving 22 bases between them. The CDR3 sequence is 15 residues long. Germline assignment: CDR1 SGHRS and CDR2 YFSETQ.

CDR3 DNA sequence: TGTGCCAGCAGTCGCTGGGACAGGACCTACAATGAGCAGTTCTTC. It encodes CASSRWDRTYNEQFF. The chain combines TRBV6-5 with TRBJ2-1; 8 bases align to TRBD1. Germline-derived CDR1 and CDR2 are MNHEY and SVGAGI. The trim removed 5 bases at V and 2 bases at J, leaving 5 bases unmatched. The length of the CDR3 is 15 residues.

This chain uses TRBV9 with TRBJ2-2; D may be TRBD1 (5 bases). Looked up from germline, CDR1 is SGDLS and CDR2 is YYNGEE. V lost 4 bases and J 4 bases, leaving 11 bases between the germline ends. The CDR3 runs to 14 residues. The CDR3 bases are TGTGCCAGCAGCCCAAGACAGACCACCGGGGAGCTGTTTTTT. Amino acid sequence: CASSPRQTTGELFF.

The chain recombines TRBV5-1 with TRBJ2-4; no reliable D call. This CDR3 spans 13 amino acids. Germline V gene data show CDR1 as SGHRS and CDR2 as YFSETQ. Trimming stripped 1 base from V and 5 bases from J, with 7 bases between. CDR3 loop: CASSLSRENIQYF. CDR3 coding DNA: TGCGCCAGCAGCTTGAGTAGGGAAAACATTCAGTACTTC.

The V and J genes are TRBV18 and TRBJ1-5; the D is unclear. Germline CDR1 reads KGHSH; CDR2 reads LQKENI. The CDR3 is made up of 15 amino acids. V lost 2 bases to trimming and J lost 0 bases, with 8 bases between them. This CDR3 is CASSPWANSNQPQHF. CDR3 coding DNA: TGTGCCAGCTCACCATGGGCTAATAGCAATCAGCCCCAGCATTTT.